This T cell receptor (beta chain) was sequenced in a study of T cell responses to AZD1222 COVID-19 vaccine (dated by TCRdb to 2020 to 2022). Notes on the research overall: Because spike-specific TCR depth and breadth did not differ between the two schedules, AZD1222 recipients who got a second dose at roughly 4 weeks were pooled with those who got a second dose at roughly 12 weeks. A total of roughly 240 trial participants underwent TCR sequencing, of whom about 200 received two doses of AZD1222 and about 25 received two doses of the MenACWY control vaccine. Enrollment into the trials was organized by age into subgroups of 18-55, 56-69 and 70-plus years, and those subgroups contained about 150, 27 and 61 TCR-sequenced participants, respectively. The research as a whole found: Because no samples from the day 14 peak response were available, repertoires could be characterized only after the peak T cell response. Participants were mostly white British, with more females than males. The authors suggested clonal diversity may have been underestimated. CD4 TCRs associated with the vaccine covered the entire spike protein, and the dominant responses were in regions 160-218 and 743-854. Conclusions about previously exposed vaccinees were limited because only a handful of AZD1222 recipients were SARS-CoV-2 seropositive at baseline. Nearly half of unique spike-specific TCRs reportedly recognized epitopes outside regions mutated in the B.1.351 and B.1.1.7 variants. After two AZD1222 doses, spike-specific TCR breadth and depth were significantly higher than at day 0 and than in MenACWY recipients. The 56-69-year group was small, and its depth increase did not reach significance, likely because of low power.

According to the germline V gene (reference sequence), CDR1 reads SEHNR and CDR2 reads FQNEAQ. Between the V and J ends, shortened by 4 bases and 7 bases respectively, the junction contains 11 bases. CDR3 length: 14 amino acids, cysteine to phenylalanine. The entry retains the CDR3 DNA only, 42 bases that are in frame from base 1. The CDR3 regions of human TCRbeta chains were analyzed by immunosequencing. The original pipeline was this. Repertoire TCRs were checked for matches against a reference library of SARS-CoV-2-specific TCRs that had been generated using the MIRA antigen-specificity platform. Breadth was defined as the fraction of unique TCRs that were SARS-CoV-2-associated. Depth was defined as the fraction of total T cells that were SARS-CoV-2-associated. Using the MIRA data, each spike-specific TCR was assigned both to the spike region to which the TCR was reactive and to a CD4 or CD8 class. Log10-transformed breadth and depth values were compared by one-way ANOVA with Sidak's multiple comparisons tests. The source is immuneACCESS, and TCRdb retained only in-frame sequences with V and J called. Part of the clones is not carried over; for the studies checked, unresolved V genes explain less than half of this, and the remainder is unexplained. V and J calls and clone size come straight from that table; D and trimming were deduced from the DNA. This sample gives some 200,000 clones in total; over 80% of them show up just once. The ten largest clonotypes hold around 5.8% of the sample.

The time point tag for this specimen amounts to: baseline before first vaccination. The vaccinee samples were drawn from two UK trials, COV001 and COV002, one of which was a single-blind randomized controlled phase 2/3 trial testing AZD1222 (ChAdOx1 nCoV-19) in healthy adults. Trial participant PBMC samples were collected at day 0 and day 28 after the second dose for TCRbeta chain sequencing. Of note for this clone: The clone's antigen remains unknown. Base qualities are not recorded, but no much larger clone differs from it by a single base.

The source material was peripheral blood, sampled on day 0 of AZD1222 vaccination. The sequence is built from TRBV7-9 and TRBJ1-6; a tentative D call is TRBD1 (6 bases match). The sequence was collected from an adult in good health. Read as DNA, the sequence is TGTGCCAGCAGCTCACAGGGAGGGAATTCACCCCTCCACTTT. Protein translation: CASSSQGGNSPLHF.